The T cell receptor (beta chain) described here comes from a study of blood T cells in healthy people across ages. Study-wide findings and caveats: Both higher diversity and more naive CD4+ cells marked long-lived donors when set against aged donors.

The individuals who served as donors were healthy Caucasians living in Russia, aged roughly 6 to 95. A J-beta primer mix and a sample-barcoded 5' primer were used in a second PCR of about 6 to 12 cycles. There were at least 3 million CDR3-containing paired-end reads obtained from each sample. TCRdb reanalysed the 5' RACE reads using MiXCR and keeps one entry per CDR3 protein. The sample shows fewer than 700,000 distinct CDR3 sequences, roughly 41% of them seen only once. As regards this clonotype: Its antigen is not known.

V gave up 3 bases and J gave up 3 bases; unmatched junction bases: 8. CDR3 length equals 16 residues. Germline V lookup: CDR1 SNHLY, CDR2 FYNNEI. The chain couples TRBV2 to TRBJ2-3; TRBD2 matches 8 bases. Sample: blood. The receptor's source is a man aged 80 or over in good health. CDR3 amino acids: CASSDSLAGGTDTQYF. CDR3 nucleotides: TGTGCCAGCAGTGATAGTCTAGCGGGCGGGACAGATACGCAGTATTTT.